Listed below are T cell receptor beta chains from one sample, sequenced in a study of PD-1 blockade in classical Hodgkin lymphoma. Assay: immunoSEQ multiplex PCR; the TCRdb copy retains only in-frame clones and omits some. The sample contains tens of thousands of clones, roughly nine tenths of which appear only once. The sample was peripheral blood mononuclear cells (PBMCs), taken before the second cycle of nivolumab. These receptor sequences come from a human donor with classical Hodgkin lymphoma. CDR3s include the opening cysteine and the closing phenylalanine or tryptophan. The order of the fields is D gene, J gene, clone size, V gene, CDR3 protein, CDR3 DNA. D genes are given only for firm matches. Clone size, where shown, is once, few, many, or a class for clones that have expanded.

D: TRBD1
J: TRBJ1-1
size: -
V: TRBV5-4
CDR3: CASSLEGAGNTEAFF
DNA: TGTGCCAGCAGCTTGGAGGGGGCAGGGAACACTGAAGCTTTCTTT

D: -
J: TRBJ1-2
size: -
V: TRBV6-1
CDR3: CASSEGTDLNYGYTF
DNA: TGTGCCAGCAGTGAAGGGACAGACCTTAACTATGGCTACACCTTC

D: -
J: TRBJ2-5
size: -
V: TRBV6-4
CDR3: CASSDSEGSVGQETQYF
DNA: TGTGCCAGCAGTGACTCGGAGGGCTCCGTGGGGCAAGAGACCCAGTACTTC

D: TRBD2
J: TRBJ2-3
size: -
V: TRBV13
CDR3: CASSPPGLAGTDTQYF
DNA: TGTGCCAGCAGCCCCCCGGGACTAGCAGGAACAGATACGCAGTATTTT

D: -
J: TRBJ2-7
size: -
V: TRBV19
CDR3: CASSWGKGYEQYF
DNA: TGTGCCAGTAGCTGGGGGAAGGGGTACGAGCAGTACTTC

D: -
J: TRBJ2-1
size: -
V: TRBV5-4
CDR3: CASSSLGASYNEQFF
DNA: TGTGCCAGCAGCTCCCTAGGGGCCTCCTACAATGAGCAGTTCTTC

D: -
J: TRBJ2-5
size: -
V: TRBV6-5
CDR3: CASSRLGGQETQYF
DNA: TGTGCCAGCAGTCGCCTTGGGGGACAAGAGACCCAGTACTTC

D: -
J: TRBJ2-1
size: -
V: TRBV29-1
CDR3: CSVDLEIVNEQFF
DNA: TGCAGCGTTGATTTGGAGATTGTGAATGAGCAGTTCTTC

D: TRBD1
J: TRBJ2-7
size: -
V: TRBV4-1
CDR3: CASRPGTGSYEQYF
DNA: TGCGCCAGCAGGCCCGGGACAGGCTCCTACGAGCAGTACTTC

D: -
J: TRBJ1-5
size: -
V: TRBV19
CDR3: CASTWSGNQPQHF
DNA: TGTGCCAGTACGTGGTCAGGCAATCAGCCCCAGCATTTT

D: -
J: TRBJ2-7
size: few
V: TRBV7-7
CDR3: CASSLASGTPSYF
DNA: TGTGCCAGCAGCTTAGCTTCCGGGACCCCCTCGTACTTC

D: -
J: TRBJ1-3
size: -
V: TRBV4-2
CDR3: CASSQDSVGSGNTIYF
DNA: TGTGCCAGCAGCCAAGATTCGGTGGGCTCTGGAAACACCATATATTTT

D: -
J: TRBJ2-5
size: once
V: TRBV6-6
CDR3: CASSYFLGGPQETQYF
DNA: TGTGCCAGCAGTTACTTTTTGGGGGGGCCCCAAGAGACCCAGTACTTC

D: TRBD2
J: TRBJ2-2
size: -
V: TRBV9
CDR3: CASSVASGRTTGELFF
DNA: TGTGCCAGCAGCGTGGCTAGCGGGAGGACTACCGGGGAGCTGTTTTTT

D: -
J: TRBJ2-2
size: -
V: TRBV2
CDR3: CASTPGRNTGELFF
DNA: TGTGCCAGCACCCCGGGTCGGAACACCGGGGAGCTGTTTTTT

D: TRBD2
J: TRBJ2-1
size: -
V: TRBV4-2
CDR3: CASSQASGNEQFF
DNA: TGTGCCAGCAGCCAAGCTAGCGGCAATGAGCAGTTCTTC

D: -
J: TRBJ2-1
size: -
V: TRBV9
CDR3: CASSATSLSGNEQFF
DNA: TGTGCCAGCAGCGCAACTAGCCTCAGCGGGAATGAGCAGTTCTTC

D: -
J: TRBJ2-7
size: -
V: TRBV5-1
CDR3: CASSLVASGAIKGEQYF
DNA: TGCGCCAGCAGCTTGGTAGCGAGCGGAGCCATCAAGGGGGAGCAGTACTTC

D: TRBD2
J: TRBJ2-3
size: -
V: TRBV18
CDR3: CASSITSGASTDTQYF
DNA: TGTGCCAGCTCCATAACTAGCGGGGCTAGCACAGATACGCAGTATTTT

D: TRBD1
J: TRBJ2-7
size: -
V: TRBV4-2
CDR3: CASSPEAGGHSYEQYF
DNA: TGTGCCAGCAGCCCTGAGGCAGGGGGCCATTCCTACGAGCAGTACTTC

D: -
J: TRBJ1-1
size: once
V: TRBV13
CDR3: CASSVLGQKGAFF
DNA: TGTGCCAGCAGCGTATTAGGGCAAAAGGGGGCTTTCTTT

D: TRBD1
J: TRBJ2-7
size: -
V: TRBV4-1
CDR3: CASSQVTGVYEQYF
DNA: TGCGCCAGCAGCCAAGTGACAGGGGTCTACGAGCAGTACTTC

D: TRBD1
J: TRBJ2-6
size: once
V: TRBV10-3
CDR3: CAIKERTGGSGANVLTF
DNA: TGTGCCATCAAGGAACGGACAGGGGGCTCTGGGGCCAACGTCCTGACTTTC

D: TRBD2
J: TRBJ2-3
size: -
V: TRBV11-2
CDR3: CASSLSPAGVTDTQYF
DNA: TGTGCCAGCAGCTTATCGCCGGCGGGGGTTACAGATACGCAGTATTTT

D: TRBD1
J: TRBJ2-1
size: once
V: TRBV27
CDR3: CASWTGPLYNEQFF
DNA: TGTGCCAGCTGGACAGGCCCCCTCTACAATGAGCAGTTCTTC

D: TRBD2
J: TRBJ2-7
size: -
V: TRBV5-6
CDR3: CASSFELAGLPGRYEQYF
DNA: TGTGCCAGCAGCTTTGAACTAGCGGGACTCCCCGGTCGCTACGAGCAGTACTTC

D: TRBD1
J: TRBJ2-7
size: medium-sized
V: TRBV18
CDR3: CASSSRQGARGSLYEQYF
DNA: TGTGCCAGCTCATCTCGACAGGGGGCGAGGGGGAGTCTATACGAGCAGTACTTC

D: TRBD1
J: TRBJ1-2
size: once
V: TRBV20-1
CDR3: CSARTGGGYTF
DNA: TGCAGTGCCAGGACAGGTGGCGGCTACACCTTC

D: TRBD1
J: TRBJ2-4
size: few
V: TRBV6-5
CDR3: CASSYSRDRASIQYF
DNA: TGTGCCAGCAGTTACTCGCGGGACAGGGCTTCCATTCAGTACTTC

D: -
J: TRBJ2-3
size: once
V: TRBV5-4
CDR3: CASSGGPVPYTDTQYF
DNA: TGTGCCAGCAGCGGAGGACCGGTTCCTTACACAGATACGCAGTATTTT

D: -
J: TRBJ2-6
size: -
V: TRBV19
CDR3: CASSISGYAGANVLTF
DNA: TGTGCCAGTAGTATTTCTGGGTATGCCGGGGCCAACGTCCTGACTTTC

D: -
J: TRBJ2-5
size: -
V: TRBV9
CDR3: CASSSIDSEETQYF
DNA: TGTGCCAGCAGCTCAATCGACAGTGAAGAGACCCAGTACTTC

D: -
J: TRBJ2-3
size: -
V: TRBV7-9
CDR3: CASSLGRTPTDTQYF
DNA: TGTGCCAGCAGCTTAGGTCGGACCCCCACAGATACGCAGTATTTT

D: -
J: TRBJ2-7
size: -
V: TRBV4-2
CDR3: CASSQVAREIDEQYF
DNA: TGTGCCAGCAGCCAAGTTGCTCGGGAGATTGACGAGCAGTACTTC

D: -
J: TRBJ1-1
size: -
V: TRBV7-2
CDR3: CASSFTESATTEAFF
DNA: TGTGCCAGCAGCTTCACCGAATCGGCCACGACTGAAGCTTTCTTT

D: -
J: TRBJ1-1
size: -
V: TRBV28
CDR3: CASSLWRTGFEAFF
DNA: TGTGCCAGCAGTTTATGGCGTACAGGGTTTGAAGCTTTCTTT

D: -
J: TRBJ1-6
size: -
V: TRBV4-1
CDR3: CASSQDPNSPLHF
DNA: TGCGCCAGCAGCCAAGACCCTAATTCACCCCTCCACTTT

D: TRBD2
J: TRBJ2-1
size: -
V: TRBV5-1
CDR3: CASRPGLAGGNEQFF
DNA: TGCGCCAGCAGACCGGGGCTAGCGGGGGGAAATGAGCAGTTCTTC

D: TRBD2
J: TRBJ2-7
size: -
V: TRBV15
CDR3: CATSRDGGVAKLSQYF
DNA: TGTGCCACCAGCAGAGATGGGGGGGTGGCAAAGCTTAGCCAGTACTTC

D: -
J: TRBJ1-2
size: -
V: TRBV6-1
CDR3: CASSVDSYYGYTF
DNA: TGTGCCAGCAGTGTAGACAGCTACTATGGCTACACCTTC

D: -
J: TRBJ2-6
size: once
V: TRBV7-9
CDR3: CASSLTGTKANVLTF
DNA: TGTGCCAGCAGCTTGACAGGAACTAAGGCCAACGTCCTGACTTTC

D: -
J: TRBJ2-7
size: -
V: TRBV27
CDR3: CASSFGPTYEQYF
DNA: TGTGCCAGCAGTTTTGGGCCGACCTACGAGCAGTACTTC

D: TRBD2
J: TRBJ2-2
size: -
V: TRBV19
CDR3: CASSIDRRDYLNTGELFF
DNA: TGTGCCAGTAGTATAGATCGTCGGGACTATTTGAACACCGGGGAGCTGTTTTTT

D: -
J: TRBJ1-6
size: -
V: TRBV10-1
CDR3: CASSESLVIWILNSPLHF
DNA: TGCGCCAGCAGTGAGTCTTTGGTTATATGGATCTTAAATTCACCCCTCCACTTT